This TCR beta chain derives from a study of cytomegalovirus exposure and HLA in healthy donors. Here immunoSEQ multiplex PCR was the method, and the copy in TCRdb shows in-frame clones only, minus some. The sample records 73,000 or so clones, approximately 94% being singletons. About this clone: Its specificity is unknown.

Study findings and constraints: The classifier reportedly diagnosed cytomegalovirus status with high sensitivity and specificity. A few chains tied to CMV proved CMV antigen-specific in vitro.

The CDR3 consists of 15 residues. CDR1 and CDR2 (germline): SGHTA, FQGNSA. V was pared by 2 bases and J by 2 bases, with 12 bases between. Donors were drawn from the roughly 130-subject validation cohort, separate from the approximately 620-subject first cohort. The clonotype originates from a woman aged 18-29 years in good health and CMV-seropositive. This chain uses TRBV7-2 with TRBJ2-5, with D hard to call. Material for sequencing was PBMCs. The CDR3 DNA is TGTGCCAGCAGCTTAATGAGTCACAGTCAAGAGACCCAGTACTTC. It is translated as CASSLMSHSQETQYF.